These T cell receptor beta chains were read from a single sample in a study of blood T cell repertoires in COVID-19. Sequencing was performed with immunoSEQ multiplex PCR; in TCRdb, only in-frame clones are kept and a portion is missing. The sample comprises about 410,000 clones, about 90% of which are singletons, and 1.7% rests with the top ten. The sequenced material came from PBMCs or T cells enriched from blood (not recorded which). The receptor source for this set is a woman younger than 45 who had recovered from COVID-19. The CDR3 runs from the conserved cysteine through the conserved F or W. The D gene is left open where the match is weak. The size entry is marked missing in some rows and otherwise reads once, few, many or a size class.

D,size,V,length,J,CDR3,DNA
.,.,TRBV30,13,TRBJ1-1,CAWRKEGKGEAFF,TGTGCCTGGAGAAAGGAGGGAAAGGGGGAAGCTTTCTTT
.,.,TRBV28,13,TRBJ2-1,CASSLGQYNEQFF,TGTGCCAGCAGTTTAGGGCAGTACAATGAGCAGTTCTTC
.,.,TRBV29-1,12,TRBJ1-2,CSVGASSYGYTF,TGCAGCGTTGGGGCATCTTCCTATGGCTACACCTTC
.,.,TRBV2,11,TRBJ2-5,CASGRVETQYF,TGTGCCAGCGGCAGGGTGGAGACCCAGTACTTC
TRBD1,.,TRBV28,14,TRBJ2-5,CASSLRDRRETQYF,TGTGCCAGCAGTTTAAGGGACAGACGGGAGACCCAGTACTTC
.,.,TRBV9,14,TRBJ1-5,CASSVDDSHQPQHF,TGTGCCAGCAGCGTAGATGACAGTCATCAGCCCCAGCATTTT
TRBD2,.,TRBV29-1,15,TRBJ2-3,CSVRGGREGTDTQYF,TGCAGCGTCCGGGGGGGGCGGGAGGGCACAGATACGCAGTATTTT
TRBD1,.,TRBV6-6,14,TRBJ2-2,CASSYGDSSGELFF,TGTGCCAGCAGTTACGGGGACAGTTCCGGGGAGCTGTTTTTT
.,many,TRBV18,15,TRBJ1-4,CASSQVTAFNEKLFF,TGTGCCAGCTCACAAGTGACAGCCTTTAATGAAAAACTGTTTTTT
TRBD2,.,TRBV6-6,15,TRBJ2-3,CASGAGTSPTDTQYF,TGTGCCAGCGGGGCCGGGACTAGTCCGACAGATACGCAGTATTTT
TRBD2,.,TRBV29-1,17,TRBJ2-5,CSVPHGLAGGWQETQYF,TGCAGCGTCCCACACGGACTAGCGGGAGGGTGGCAAGAGACCCAGTACTTC
.,once,TRBV7-9,16,TRBJ1-2,CASSPQVGSQNYGYTF,TGTGCCAGCAGCCCCCAAGTGGGGAGTCAGAACTATGGCTACACCTTC
TRBD2,.,TRBV5-4,14,TRBJ2-7,CASSFQGGRAEQYF,TGTGCCAGCAGCTTTCAGGGCGGGAGGGCCGAGCAGTACTTC
.,.,TRBV9,21,TRBJ1-6,CARAVWGREDSPPTVRSPLHF,TGTGCCAGGGCGGTCTGGGGGCGCGAGGACTCACCCCCGACAGTCCGTTCACCCCTCCACTTT
.,.,TRBV11-2,16,TRBJ1-2,CASRSIDPDFDYGYTF,TGTGCCAGCAGGTCAATCGACCCGGACTTCGACTATGGCTACACCTTC
.,.,TRBV19,14,TRBJ1-2,CASRRTEKGAGYTF,TGTGCCAGTCGGAGGACAGAGAAAGGGGCTGGCTACACCTTC
TRBD1,.,TRBV7-3,16,TRBJ1-2,CASSPSVGTGYSGYTF,TGTGCCAGCAGCCCTTCGGTGGGGACAGGGTATTCTGGCTACACCTTC
.,.,TRBV5-5,14,TRBJ2-7,CARLRDSYCYEQYF,TGTGCCAGACTCCGGGACTCCTATTGTTACGAGCAGTACTTC
.,.,TRBV5-1,14,TRBJ1-2,CASSLAGTLYGYTF,TGCGCCAGCAGCTTGGCCGGGACACTATATGGCTACACCTTC
.,.,TRBV30,13,TRBJ2-5,CAGTGEDLETQYF,TGTGCCGGTACGGGGGAAGATTTAGAGACCCAGTACTTC
TRBD1,.,TRBV2,14,TRBJ1-2,CASSGDGQVHGYTF,TGTGCCAGCAGTGGCGATGGACAGGTCCATGGCTACACCTTC
.,.,TRBV7-2,16,TRBJ1-1,CASSAWGGTLGTEAFF,TGTGCCAGCAGCGCATGGGGAGGGACTCTGGGGACTGAAGCTTTCTTT
.,.,TRBV2,13,TRBJ2-5,CASSLTGWETQYF,TGTGCCAGCAGTTTGACAGGTTGGGAGACCCAGTACTTC
TRBD2,.,TRBV11-2,16,TRBJ2-1,CASSAPLGTSSDEQFF,TGTGCCAGCAGCGCTCCACTCGGGACTAGTAGCGATGAGCAGTTCTTC
TRBD1,.,TRBV4-3,16,TRBJ1-3,CASSQVGQSPGNTIYF,TGCGCCAGCAGCCAAGTGGGACAGTCCCCTGGAAACACCATATATTTT
TRBD2,.,TRBV19,15,TRBJ2-1,CASTYSGRTHNEQFF,TGTGCCAGTACTTATAGCGGGAGGACCCACAATGAGCAGTTCTTC
.,few,TRBV19,15,TRBJ1-1,CASSMAGSMNTEAFF,TGTGCCAGTAGTATGGCGGGCAGCATGAACACTGAAGCTTTCTTT
.,once,TRBV7-9,13,TRBJ2-3,CALAALATDTQYF,TGTGCCTTAGCAGCTCTGGCGACAGATACGCAGTATTTT
TRBD1,.,TRBV11-2,15,TRBJ1-4,CASSPPGQGGQKLFF,TGTGCCAGCAGCCCTCCGGGACAGGGAGGACAAAAACTGTTTTTT
.,.,TRBV27,14,TRBJ2-7,CASSSSPSGPEQYF,TGTGCCAGCAGTTCCTCCCCATCAGGGCCCGAGCAGTACTTC
.,.,TRBV30,12,TRBJ2-1,CAFSVSYNEQFF,TGTGCCTTTAGCGTATCCTACAATGAGCAGTTCTTC
.,.,TRBV6-2/TRBV6-3,18,TRBJ1-3,CASSRGSWASLPGNTIYF,TGTGCCAGCAGTCGGGGATCGTGGGCTTCTCTTCCTGGAAACACCATATATTTT
TRBD1,.,TRBV30,15,TRBJ1-2,CAWTGPQGVKDGYTF,TGTGCCTGGACCGGACCCCAGGGGGTGAAGGATGGCTACACCTTC
.,.,TRBV7-3,15,TRBJ2-2,CASSLKGGTTGELFF,TGTGCCAGCAGCTTAAAAGGCGGGACCACCGGGGAGCTGTTTTTT
TRBD1,once,TRBV29-1,15,TRBJ2-7,CSVEDQQGVEYEQYF,TGCAGCGTTGAAGATCAACAGGGGGTTGAGTACGAGCAGTACTTC
.,.,TRBV11-1,14,TRBJ1-3,CASRSGNSGNTIYF,TGTGCCAGCCGCTCCGGTAACTCTGGAAACACCATATATTTT
.,.,TRBV15,15,TRBJ2-7,CATSRDNRGSYEQYF,TGTGCCACCAGCAGAGATAATAGGGGTAGCTACGAGCAGTACTTC
TRBD1,.,TRBV11-2,15,TRBJ2-1,CASSDAGTVYNEQFF,TGTGCCAGCAGCGATGCCGGGACAGTTTACAATGAGCAGTTCTTC
.,.,TRBV27,14,TRBJ1-6,CASTQGSANSPLHF,TGTGCCAGCACCCAGGGTTCGGCTAATTCACCCCTCCACTTT
TRBD2,once,TRBV29-1,15,TRBJ2-1,CSVEAGGLAREGQFF,TGCAGCGTTGAAGCAGGAGGACTAGCGAGAGAAGGGCAGTTCTTC
TRBD2,once,TRBV7-3,16,TRBJ2-3,CASSLRPSGVTDTQYF,TGTGCCAGCAGCTTACGTCCTAGCGGGGTAACAGATACGCAGTATTTT